This entry lists 6 T cell receptor beta chains sequenced from one sample in a study of metastatic and nonmetastatic thyroid tumors. Before thyroid surgery, none of the patients had received any treatment. Through MiXCR, TCRdb re-clonotyped the PCR reads. This sample carries about 29,000 clones, around 17% of them seen once, and the ten largest clones take around 4%. The sequenced sample was blood. The receptors originated from a female donor with papillary thyroid cancer or a benign thyroid nodule (not recorded which). Some clones in this sample may be carry-over from other donors' samples.

As for this clone: A read error may be the cause here, since a much bigger clone is one base away. V gene TRBV7-9 combines with J gene TRBJ2-5, with a possible D match to TRBD2 (6 bases). This CDR3 has 13 amino acids. Germline V CDR1 and CDR2: SEHNR, FQNEAQ (reference sequence). The CDR3 DNA sequence: TGTGCCAGCAGCTGGGCTAGCGAGGGGACCCCGTACTTC. It is translated as CASSWASEGTPYF.

V usage is TRBV6-5 and J usage is TRBJ1-1, with TRBD1 as a possible D gene (5 bases). Trimming cost V 4 bases and J 5 bases, with 14 bases left between them. Germline values: CDR1 MNHEY, CDR2 SVGAGI. This CDR3 is built from 14 residues. The CDR3 loop is CASSSSAGGTEAFF. The CDR3 nucleotides read TGTGCCAGCAGTTCCTCGGCGGGGGGGACTGAAGCTTTCTTT.

By proportion, this clone is medium-sized. The rearrangement joins TRBV6-5 to TRBJ1-1; D not resolved. This CDR3 is 15 amino acids long. Between the trimmed V and J ends, which lost 0 bases and 4 bases, there was a span of 12 bases. Germline loops: CDR1 MNHEY, CDR2 SVGAGI. The CDR3: CASSYSERLGTEAFF. The CDR3 DNA follows: TGTGCCAGCAGTTACTCTGAGAGGCTGGGCACTGAAGCTTTCTTT.

A remark on this clone: This may come from a read error, since a much larger clone is one base off. The V and J genes are TRBV18 and TRBJ2-5, with TRBD2 matching over 9 bases. The V gene's germline CDR1 is KGHSH and CDR2 LQKENI. The ends lost 5 bases at V and 1 base at J; junction bases unmatched: 8. This CDR3 is built from 16 residues. CDR3 residues: CASSNWTSVSQETQYF. CDR3 DNA sequence: TGTGCCAGCTCAAACTGGACTAGCGTGAGCCAAGAGACCCAGTACTTC. The whole variable domain, filled in from reference TRBV18 and TRBJ2-5, reads NAGVMQNPRHLVRRRGQEARLRCSPMKGHSHVYWYRQLPEEGLKFMVYLQKENIIDESGMPKERFSAEFPKEGPSILRIQQVVRGDSAAYFCASSNWTSVSQETQYFGPGTRLLVL.

This clone was recorded at least ten times. This rearrangement joins TRBV19 to TRBJ2-7; tentatively, D is TRBD1 (6 bases). Germline V gene sequence: CDR1 LNHDA, CDR2 SQIVND (reference sequence). The V end lost 6 bases, the J end lost 3 bases, and 6 bases lay between the germline ends. The CDR3 runs to 11 residues. Written as DNA, the CDR3 is TGTGCCAGTAGAGGGGGCTACGAGCAGTACTTC. It yields the protein CASRGGYEQYF.

The chain recombines TRBV30 with TRBJ1-1; D gene ambiguous. Germline CDR1 and CDR2: GTSNPN and SVGIG (reference sequence). Trimming stripped 3 bases from V and 6 bases from J, with 8 bases between. The CDR3 has 11 amino acids. CDR3 loop: CAWSGGPEAFF. The CDR3, as DNA: TGTGCCTGGAGCGGTGGACCTGAAGCTTTCTTT.